The 4 T cell receptor beta chains presented below share a single source sample, sequenced in a study of T cells after yellow fever vaccination (dated by TCRdb to about 2019). The library was built by means of 5' RACE. The instrument was an Illumina NovaSeq 6000. TCRdb ran its own pipeline on the public reads, namely fastp trimming at Q25 and MiXCR clone calling, and kept in-frame beta chains. Identical CDR3 protein sequences are pooled into one entry, listed with their most common genes and DNA. Recorded for this sample are about 130,000 distinct CDR3 sequences; approximately 8.4% of them occurred a single time. The ten largest clones represent approximately 39% of the sample. The sample's treatment or condition label is to be understood as: live attenuated yellow fever vaccine strain. The source material was CD8+ T cells sorted from PBMCs, sampled on the day of the yellow fever booster vaccination. The receptor set was obtained from a man younger than 35 who received the YFV17D yellow fever vaccine.

V is TRBV27 and J is TRBJ2-4; no definite D call. Trimming cost V 5 bases and J 6 bases, with 11 bases left between them. The CDR3 loop spans 13 amino acids. Germline loops: CDR1 MNHEY, CDR2 SMNVEV (reference sequence). The chain's CDR3 is CASSISPVNIQYF. The CDR3 coding sequence is TGTGCCAGCAGTATCTCGCCGGTAAACATTCAGTACTTC.

The genes are TRBV11-1 and TRBJ2-1; D uncertain. In germline, CDR1 is SGHAT, CDR2 FQDESV (reference sequence). V was trimmed by 1 base and J by 7 bases, leaving 11 bases between them. The CDR3 extends over 14 amino acids. Here the CDR3 reads CASSLGEGRNEQFF. The CDR3 region has the DNA TGTGCCAGCAGCTTAGGGGAAGGGCGTAATGAGCAGTTCTTC. The variable domain in full, completed from reference TRBV11-1 and TRBJ2-1, reads EAEVAQSPRYKITEKSQAVAFWCDPISGHATLYWYRQILGQGPELLVQFQDESVVDDSQLPKDRFSAERLKGVDSTLKIQPAELGDSAMYLCASSLGEGRNEQFFGPGTRLTVL.

This clonotype has at least ten counts. This chain connects TRBV5-1 to TRBJ2-3; TRBD2 is a possible D gene (5 bases). This CDR3 spans 12 amino acids. V dropped 9 bases and J dropped 6 bases, with 14 bases sitting between them. Germline CDR1 SGHRS, CDR2 YFSETQ. In nucleotides, the CDR3 is TGCGCCACCCGAGCCGGGGAGGATACGCAGTATTTT. Protein sequence: CATRAGEDTQYF. The complete variable domain, with remaining parts taken from reference TRBV5-1 and TRBJ2-3, reads KAGVTQTPRYLIKTRGQQVTLSCSPISGHRSVSWYQQTPGQGLQFLFEYFSETQRNKGNFPGRFSGRQFSNSRSEMNVSTLELGDSALYLCATRAGEDTQYFGPGTRLTVL.

The chain combines TRBV7-9 with TRBJ2-7; D not resolved. CDR1 is SEHNR, CDR2 FQNEAQ, per germline (reference sequence). The V and J ends lost 3 bases and 3 bases respectively, with 6 bases between them. This CDR3 is 12 amino acids long. The CDR3 spells CASSLIVYEQYF. In DNA, the CDR3 is TGTGCCAGCAGCTTGATAGTCTACGAGCAGTACTTC.